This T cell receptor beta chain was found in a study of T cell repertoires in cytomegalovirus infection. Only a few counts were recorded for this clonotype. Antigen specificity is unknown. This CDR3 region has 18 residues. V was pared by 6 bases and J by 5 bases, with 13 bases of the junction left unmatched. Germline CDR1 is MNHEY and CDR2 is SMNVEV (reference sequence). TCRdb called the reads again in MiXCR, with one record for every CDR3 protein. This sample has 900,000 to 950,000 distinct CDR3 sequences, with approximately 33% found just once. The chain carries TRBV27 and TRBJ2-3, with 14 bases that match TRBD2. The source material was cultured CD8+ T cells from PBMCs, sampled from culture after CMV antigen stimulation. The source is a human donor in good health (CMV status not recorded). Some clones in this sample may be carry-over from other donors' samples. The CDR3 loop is CASSWTSGGPLHKDTQYF. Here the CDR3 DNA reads TGTGCCAGCAGCTGGACTAGCGGGGGGCCACTCCACAAAGATACGCAGTATTTT.